The text below deals with one T cell receptor (beta chain). The antigen this receptor binds is unknown. The record has no base qualities; no much larger clone is one base away. TCRbeta CDR3 regions were amplified from genomic DNA by means of the immunoSEQ Assay, a bias-controlled multiplex PCR. Regarding the original processing steps: The number of nucleated cells in each sample was estimated from the amplification of reference gene primers within the assay. To quantify the absolute abundance of each unique TCRbeta CDR3 rearrangement, sequence reads were collapsed and filtered. Productive Simpson clonality was computed per sample as the square root of Simpson's diversity index over productive rearrangements. The immuneACCESS repertoire file appears here via TCRdb, limited to in-frame rearrangements. These files lack a portion of the clones; in checked studies, under half of the deficit traces to unresolved V genes, and the cause of the others is not known. V and J calls and clone size are copied from that table; D and trimming were computed from the DNA. This sample is represented by 150,000 to 200,000 clones; approximately 90% of them were singletons. About 2.1% of the sample lies in the top ten.

The data are from a study of blood T cell repertoires in COVID-19 (dated by TCRdb to between 2020 and 2021). Study-level background: Samples covering the acute and convalescent phases of COVID-19 were provided by collaborators in the United States, Italy and Spain. The prospective study material was composed of cDNA or gDNA derived from T cells, B-cell-depleted T cells, or PBMCs. Deeply sampled blood TCRbeta repertoires from subjects exposed to, actively infected with, or recovered from COVID-19 were included in the dataset. Where HLA class I and class II types were available, the types were taken from metadata supplied by the sample provider, not from assay-based typing. Samples came from the ongoing ImmuneRACE study (first 160 participants) plus 1,254 subjects from 6 global collaborators. Sample metadata almost always included a de-identified subject ID, COVID-19 status, age in years and sex. A freely available public database, intended as a resource for researchers studying the immune response to SARS-CoV-2, is where the repertoires were released. General conclusions and limits of the study: How much clinical and demographic metadata was included differed by source and by participant, and the metadata was provided uncurated.

A second Seattle source provided samples from volunteer blood donors who had recovered from COVID-19. Whole blood was collected in K2EDTA tubes by collaborating institutions according to the institutions' own protocols. For TCRbeta analysis, collaborators shipped samples in one of three forms: frozen whole blood, isolated PBMCs, or DNA extracted from either of those sample types. The germline V gene sets CDR1 to SGHDN and CDR2 to FVKESK. Trimming at the junction amounts to 4 bases on V and 8 bases on J, and the germline ends lie 21 bases apart. There are 16 amino acids in the CDR3, from cysteine to phenylalanine inclusive. The sequence is cut down to CDR3 DNA, 48 bases in frame from base 1.

Sequenced input: peripheral blood. The sequence derives from a man aged 50-60 years who had recovered from COVID-19. In this chain, TRBV14 is recombined with TRBJ2-1; TRBD2 is perhaps the D gene, given 7 matching bases. At the DNA level, the sequence is TGTGCCAGCAGCCGGATAATCGGGGGGCTTAGCGATGAGCAGTTCTTC. This encodes CASSRIIGGLSDEQFF.